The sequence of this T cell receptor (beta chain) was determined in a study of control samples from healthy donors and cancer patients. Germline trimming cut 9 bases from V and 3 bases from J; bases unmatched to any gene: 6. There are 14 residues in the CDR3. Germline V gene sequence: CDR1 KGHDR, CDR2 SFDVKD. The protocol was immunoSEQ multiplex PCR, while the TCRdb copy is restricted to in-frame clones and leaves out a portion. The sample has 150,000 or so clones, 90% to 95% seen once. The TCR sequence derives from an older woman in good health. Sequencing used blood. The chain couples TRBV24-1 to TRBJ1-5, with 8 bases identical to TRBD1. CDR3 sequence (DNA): TGTGCCACCCAAGGACAGGGCCTCAATCAGCCCCAGCATTTT. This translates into CATQGQGLNQPQHF.